The 23 T cell receptor beta chains given below trace back to one sample, sequenced in a study of cytomegalovirus exposure and HLA in healthy donors. In the PCR, 60 Vbeta and 13 Jbeta primers were used. Sequencing used immunoSEQ multiplex PCR; TCRdb keeps in-frame clones, though not all of them. The repertoire includes approximately 70,000 clones, over 70% of them detected once, and about an eighth sits in the top ten. Sequenced: PBMCs. The source is a human donor in good health.

Concerning this clone itself: Relative to the germline gene, one junction end is altered; a read error may explain this. The V call is TRBV9, the J call TRBJ2-1; TRBD1 matches at 11 bases. The CDR3 contains 16 residues. The germline CDR1 and CDR2 sequences are SGDLS and YYNGEE. The CDR3 protein is CASSVRDRGVGNEQFF. The CDR3 DNA sequence: TGTGCCAGTAGCGTCCGGGACAGGGGGGTTGGGAATGAGCAGTTCTTC.

This sequence joins TRBV29-1 and TRBJ2-7, with a possible D match to TRBD1 (5 bases). CDR1 and CDR2 (germline): SQVTM, ANQGSEA. Trimming shortened V by 7 bases and J by 0 bases, and 10 bases separated the two germline ends. The CDR3 loop spans 12 amino acids. CDR3 DNA sequence: TGCAGCGCTCGACAGTCCTCCTACGAGCAGTACTTC. This encodes CSARQSSYEQYF.

The chain couples TRBV9 to TRBJ2-1, with 12 bases that match TRBD2. Germline assignment: CDR1 SGDLS and CDR2 YYNGEE. The V segment lost 3 bases and the J segment 5 bases; nucleotides outside the gene matches: 6. The CDR3 contains 16 residues. Here the CDR3 reads CASSGLAGALHNEQFF. CDR3 DNA: TGTGCCAGCAGCGGACTAGCGGGAGCGTTGCACAATGAGCAGTTCTTC.

The chain joins TRBV25-1 to TRBJ2-3; D is perhaps TRBD2 (5 bases). The V gene lost 11 bases and the J gene lost 2 bases, with 17 bases spanning the gap. The germline gives CDR1 MGHDK, CDR2 SYGVNS. The CDR3 runs 14 residues. CDR3 in amino acids: CAASNGSPTDTQYF. The CDR3 bases are TGTGCCGCCTCTAATGGGAGCCCCACAGATACGCAGTATTTT.

J is TRBJ1-2 and V is TRBV7-3; 7 nucleotides agree with TRBD1. CDR1 is SGHTA and CDR2 is FQGTGA in the germline V gene. Trimming at V came to 5 bases and at J to 7 bases, leaving 7 bases not matched to a gene. The CDR3 runs 13 residues. The chain's CDR3 is CASSGDRDGGYTF. DNA for the CDR3: TGTGCCAGCAGCGGCGACAGGGATGGTGGCTACACCTTC. Looking up the rest from reference TRBV7-3 and TRBJ1-2 gives the full variable domain: GAGVSQTPSNKVTEKGKYVELRCDPISGHTALYWYRQSLGQGPEFLIYFQGTGAADDSGLPNDRFFAVRPEGSVSTLKIQRTERGDSAVYLCASSGDRDGGYTFGSGTRLTVV.

This chain's CDR3 is CASSPPLAGAYNEQFF. Here the CDR3 DNA reads TGCGCCAGCAGCCCCCCCCTAGCGGGGGCTTACAATGAGCAGTTCTTC. The gene calls are TRBV4-1 and TRBJ2-1; TRBD2 matches 10 bases. CDR1 MGHRA and CDR2 YSYEKL come from the germline V gene. The V gene end was trimmed by 4 bases and the J gene end by 4 bases; junction bases not matched to a gene: 7. The CDR3 runs to 16 residues.

This clone was seen a single time. The J gene is TRBJ2-2, the V gene TRBV27; TRBD2 matches at 8 bases. Germline V lookup: CDR1 MNHEY, CDR2 SMNVEV (reference sequence). The trim removed 8 bases at V and 1 base at J, leaving 6 bases unmatched. CDR3 length: 15 amino acids. In DNA, the CDR3 is TGTGCCAGCTGTACTAGCGGCAGGAACACCGGGGAGCTGTTTTTT. Translating gives CASCTSGRNTGELFF.

The chain has TRBV5-1 and TRBJ2-2, with 10 bases fitting TRBD1. The CDR3 consists of 15 residues. Germline trimming cut 6 bases from V and 7 bases from J; bases unmatched to any gene: 9. Germline loops: CDR1 SGHRS, CDR2 YFSETQ. The CDR3 spells CASTERQGAGGELFF. The DNA of the CDR3 is TGCGCCAGCACTGAGCGACAGGGGGCAGGCGGGGAGCTGTTTTTT.

The chain couples TRBV7-9 to TRBJ1-5, with 7 bases that match TRBD1. The CDR3 loop spans 14 amino acids. Trimming at V came to 5 bases and at J to 2 bases, leaving 3 bases not matched to a gene. CDR1 is SEHNR, CDR2 FQNEAQ, per germline (reference sequence). The DNA of the CDR3 is TGTGCCAGCAGCCATACAGGGGGCAATCAGCCCCAGCATTTT. Translating it yields CASSHTGGNQPQHF.

This clone was seen a handful of times. This chain joins TRBV6-6 and TRBJ2-7; 7 nucleotides match TRBD1. With 2 bases clipped from V and 3 bases from J, the junction kept 4 bases outside the gene matches. CDR3 length: 14 residues. In germline, CDR1 is MNHNY, CDR2 SVGAGI (reference sequence). The CDR3 sequence: CASSYGTDLYEQYF. The CDR3 nucleotides are TGTGCCAGCAGTTACGGGACAGATCTCTACGAGCAGTACTTC.

The chain uses TRBV7-9 and TRBJ2-7; D not resolved. Germline lookup yields CDR1 SEHNR and CDR2 FQNEAQ (reference sequence). The CDR3 totals 12 residues. V was shortened by 5 bases and J by 1 base, with 6 bases between the two germline ends. CDR3 nucleotides: TGTGCCAGCAGCCAATTTTCCTACGAGCAGTACTTC. It is translated as CASSQFSYEQYF.

A few counts support this clone. The gene calls are TRBV5-6 and TRBJ1-4, with a tentative D call TRBD1 (5 bases). Trimming took off 3 bases at V and 7 bases at J, with 13 bases between the two ends. The CDR3 contains 14 residues. CDR1 SGHDT and CDR2 YYEEEE come from the germline V gene. The CDR3 loop is CASSSEQGIEKLFF. For the CDR3, the DNA is TGTGCCAGCAGCTCGGAGCAGGGAATTGAAAAACTGTTTTTT.

The rearrangement links TRBV6-5 to TRBJ2-5; maybe TRBD1 (6 bases). Trimming pared 2 bases from V and 2 bases from J, leaving 12 bases between. This CDR3 comprises 15 residues. Germline-derived CDR1 and CDR2 are MNHEY and SVGAGI. The CDR3 nucleotides are TGTGCCAGCAGTTACGTAGGGACACAGCAAGAGACCCAGTACTTC. Translating it yields CASSYVGTQQETQYF.

J is TRBJ1-1 and V is TRBV10-3; D gene unclear. The CDR3 is made up of 12 amino acids. Trimming cost V 10 bases and J 1 base, with 10 bases left between them. Germline V gives CDR1 ENHRY, CDR2 SYGVKD. CDR3 nucleotides: TGTGCCACTAGGAATCCGAACACTGAAGCTTTCTTT. It specifies CATRNPNTEAFF.

This clone was seen only once. The genes are TRBV5-1 and TRBJ2-1; TRBD2 agrees at 15 bases. This CDR3 comprises 17 residues. J was trimmed by 2 bases and V by 6 bases; bases with no gene match: 6. The germline CDR1 and CDR2 sequences are SGHRS and YFSETQ. CDR3 protein: CASIGLAGGRAYNEQFF. The CDR3, as DNA: TGCGCCAGCATCGGACTAGCGGGAGGGAGGGCCTACAATGAGCAGTTCTTC.

The DNA for the CDR3 is TGTGCCATCAGTCGCCAGGGGGCGGAGAGCGGCTACACCTTC. Its translation: CAISRQGAESGYTF. V gene TRBV10-3 combines with J gene TRBJ1-2, with 8 bases that match TRBD1. Trimming cost V 5 bases and J 8 bases; bases outside gene matches: 10. In germline, CDR1 is ENHRY, CDR2 SYGVKD. The CDR3 consists of 14 residues.

A remark on this clone: Other nucleotide sequences from this sample produce the same CDR3. The V and J genes are TRBV6-5 and TRBJ1-1; 8 bases map to TRBD1. J gave up 6 bases and V 2 bases, and 5 bases lay outside the gene matches. This CDR3 has 14 residues. CDR1 MNHEY and CDR2 SVGAGI come from the germline V gene. The CDR3 protein is CASSYPGQGPEAFF. The CDR3 DNA is TGTGCCAGCAGTTACCCAGGACAGGGACCTGAAGCTTTCTTT.

The rearrangement links TRBV28 to TRBJ2-1; perhaps TRBD2 as D (5 bases). The CDR3 is 13 residues long. Germline values: CDR1 MDHEN, CDR2 SYDVKM. The V gene lost 6 bases and the J gene lost 4 bases, with 10 bases spanning the gap. CDR3 sequence (DNA): TGTGCCAGCAGGGATAGCGTGTACAATGAGCAGTTCTTC. Its protein is CASRDSVYNEQFF. Supplemented by reference TRBV28 and TRBJ2-1, the full variable domain reads DVKVTQSSRYLVKRTGEKVFLECVQDMDHENMFWYRQDPGLGLRLIYFSYDVKMKEKGDIPEGYSVSREKKERFSLILESASTNQTSMYLCASRDSVYNEQFFGPGTRLTVL.

A single count supports this clone. The genes are TRBV6-1 and TRBJ2-1, with 8 positions matching TRBD2. The CDR3 consists of 15 residues. J lost 8 bases, V lost 6 bases, and 12 bases had no gene match. Germline CDR1 MNHNS, CDR2 SASEGT. CDR3 DNA sequence: TGTGCCAGCAGGTTAAGGCGGGAGGAAGATGATGAGCAGTTCTTC. As protein: CASRLRREEDDEQFF.

The chain uses TRBV30 and TRBJ2-1; D call uncertain. Looked up from germline, CDR1 is GTSNPN and CDR2 is SVGIG (reference sequence). V shed 0 bases and J shed 8 bases, with 8 bases lying between them. The CDR3 contains 12 residues. The CDR3 DNA follows: TGTGCCTGGAGTGTACCACAATATGAGCAGTTCTTC. Translating gives CAWSVPQYEQFF.

The chain links TRBV25-1 to TRBJ2-5, with 7 bases matching TRBD1. This CDR3 is 15 amino acids long. Germline CDR1 and CDR2: MGHDK and SYGVNS. Trimming at V came to 4 bases and at J to 0 bases, leaving 5 bases not matched to a gene. DNA for the CDR3: TGTGCCAGCAGTGTGGACAGGTCGTACCAAGAGACCCAGTACTTC. It yields the protein CASSVDRSYQETQYF.

The chain uses TRBV18 and TRBJ2-5; D is perhaps TRBD2 (6 bases). The V gene lost 3 bases and the J gene lost 1 base, with 6 bases spanning the gap. Germline loops: CDR1 KGHSH, CDR2 LQKENI. This CDR3 comprises 13 residues. The CDR3 here is CASSPGGQETQYF. In nucleotides, the CDR3 is TGTGCCAGCTCACCCGGGGGCCAAGAGACCCAGTACTTC.

The CDR3 loop is CAWKSNAEAFF. Here the CDR3 DNA reads TGTGCCTGGAAATCTAACGCTGAAGCTTTCTTT. The rearrangement uses TRBV30 and TRBJ1-1; D not resolved. Per germline, CDR1 GTSNPN and CDR2 SVGIG (reference sequence). The CDR3 runs 11 residues. The germline V and J ends were trimmed by 4 bases and 6 bases, with 9 bases remaining between them.